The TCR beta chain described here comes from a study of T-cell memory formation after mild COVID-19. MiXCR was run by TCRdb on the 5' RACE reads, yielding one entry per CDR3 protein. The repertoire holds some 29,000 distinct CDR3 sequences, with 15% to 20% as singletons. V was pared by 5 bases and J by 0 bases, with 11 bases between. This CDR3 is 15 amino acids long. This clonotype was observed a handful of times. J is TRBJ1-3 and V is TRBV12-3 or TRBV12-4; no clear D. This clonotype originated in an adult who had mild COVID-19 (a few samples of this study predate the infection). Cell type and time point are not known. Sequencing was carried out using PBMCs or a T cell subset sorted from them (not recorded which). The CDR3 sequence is CASSRGLTSGNTIYF. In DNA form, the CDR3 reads TGTGCCAGCAGTAGAGGACTGACCTCTGGAAACACCATATATTTT.